The entry that follows covers one T cell receptor beta chain sequence. This entry belongs to a study of blood T cell repertoires in COVID-19. Study overall: The United States, Italy and Spain were the sources of the acute and convalescent COVID-19 samples. T cells, B-cell-depleted T cells, or PBMCs provided the cDNA or gDNA that served as material.

Germline CDR1 reads MNHEY; CDR2 reads SMNVEV (reference sequence). Trimming left V 8 bases short and J 8 bases short, with 18 bases between. The CDR3 is 13 residues long. How the authors handled the data: It was from reference gene primer amplification that nucleated cell counts were estimated. Using immunoSEQ multiplex PCR, the repertoire was profiled, and TCRdb retains in-frame clones only, with some absent. The DNA was the basis for D and trimming; V, J and clone size are from that table. The table records around 68,000 clones, 82% of them present only once. The sequenced material came from peripheral blood. V usage is TRBV27 and J usage is TRBJ1-1; D unclear. This TCR was sampled from a human donor in a cohort sampled during active COVID-19. CDR3: CASETPREVEAFF. CDR3 bases: TGTGCCAGCGAGACACCCCGCGAAGTGGAAGCTTTCTTT.